These 10 T cell receptor beta chains were all obtained from the same sample, sequenced in a study of cytomegalovirus exposure and HLA in healthy donors. PCR primers comprised 60 Vbeta and 13 Jbeta primers. Clones were sequenced by immunoSEQ multiplex PCR, and TCRdb holds only the in-frame ones, with some missing. The table includes fewer than 180,000 clones, roughly 80% detected once. The sample taken for sequencing was PBMCs. These TCRs come from a human donor in good health.

The chain employs TRBV18 and TRBJ2-3; 10 nucleotides match TRBD2. The V gene's germline CDR1 is KGHSH and CDR2 LQKENI. The CDR3 has 16 amino acids. V was pared by 3 bases and J by 3 bases, with 6 bases of the junction left unmatched. DNA for the CDR3: TGTGCCAGCTCACCTCAAGCGGGGGGGCCTACAGATACGCAGTATTTT. Translated: CASSPQAGGPTDTQYF.

The rearrangement links TRBV5-1 to TRBJ2-1; 9 nucleotides line up with TRBD2. This CDR3 spans 16 amino acids. Germline V gene sequence: CDR1 SGHRS, CDR2 YFSETQ. The junction had 6 bases not matched to a gene; V was cut back by 5 bases and J by 0 bases. CDR3 nucleotides: TGCGCCAGCAGTCTAGGGACTAGCCCCTCCTACAATGAGCAGTTCTTC. Its protein product is CASSLGTSPSYNEQFF.

The genes are TRBV27 and TRBJ1-5; 7 nucleotides agree with TRBD1. CDR3 length: 14 amino acids. J was trimmed by 4 bases and V by 7 bases; bases with no gene match: 7. The germline V gene encodes CDR1 MNHEY and CDR2 SMNVEV (reference sequence). CDR3 DNA sequence: TGTGCCAGCAATTCCCTACAGGGGAATCAGCCCCAGCATTTT. Its translation: CASNSLQGNQPQHF.

V is TRBV5-1 and J is TRBJ2-1; the D gene is possibly TRBD1 (5 bases). Germline V gene lookup returns CDR1 SGHRS and CDR2 YFSETQ. CDR3 length equals 16 residues. The ends were cut back, 7 bases at V and 5 bases at J, with 22 bases in the middle. CDR3 residues: CASGTTVSAWNNEQFF. For the CDR3, the DNA is TGCGCCAGCGGAACGACAGTTTCGGCGTGGAACAATGAGCAGTTCTTC.

V is TRBV19 and J is TRBJ1-1; the D is unclear. The V end was cut by 2 bases, the J end by 4 bases, with 11 bases between. This CDR3 contains 14 residues. Germline-derived CDR1 and CDR2 are LNHDA and SQIVND (reference sequence). This CDR3 reads CASSIRSSPTEAFF. The CDR3 DNA reads as TGTGCCAGTAGTATACGGTCGAGCCCCACTGAAGCTTTCTTT.

The CDR3 protein is CANGEEKLFF. The CDR3 coding sequence is TGTGCCAATGGAGAGGAAAAACTGTTTTTT. This rearrangement joins TRBV27 to TRBJ1-4; D gene unclear. The CDR3 covers 10 residues. With 10 bases removed from V and 8 bases from J, the gap between germline ends came to 8 bases. Looked up from germline, CDR1 is MNHEY and CDR2 is SMNVEV (reference sequence).

The chain employs TRBV5-1 and TRBJ1-4, with 10 positions matching TRBD1. CDR3 length equals 21 residues. Trimming at V came to 0 bases and at J to 6 bases, leaving 20 bases not matched to a gene. CDR1 and CDR2 (germline): SGHRS, YFSETQ. The CDR3 DNA reads as TGCGCCAGCAGCTTGGACCCTTTGACAGGGGGCAGGTTGTTAAGGGATGAAAAACTGTTTTTT. Its translation: CASSLDPLTGGRLLRDEKLFF.

The rearrangement uses TRBV7-2 and TRBJ1-5, with 8 nucleotides matching TRBD1. With V trimmed by 0 bases and J by 2 bases, 6 bases remained unmatched. This CDR3 is 17 amino acids long. Germline V gives CDR1 SGHTA, CDR2 FQGNSA. The CDR3 DNA sequence: TGTGCCAGCAGCTTAGCTACAGGGGGGGGACGCAATCAGCCCCAGCATTTT. Encoded protein: CASSLATGGGRNQPQHF.

V and J are TRBV19 and TRBJ1-5; D not certain. The germline V and J ends were trimmed by 6 bases and 2 bases, with 5 bases remaining between them. The CDR3 extends over 12 amino acids. Germline CDR1 is LNHDA and CDR2 is SQIVND (reference sequence). CDR3 residues: CASRSGNQPQHF. DNA for the CDR3: TGTGCCAGTAGGAGTGGCAATCAGCCCCAGCATTTT.

This clone was counted a few times. CDR3 sequence reads: CASLLRGADTQYF. The CDR3 coding sequence is TGTGCCAGCCTTCTAAGGGGTGCAGATACGCAGTATTTT. This chain uses TRBV13 with TRBJ2-3; maybe TRBD1 (5 bases). The germline V gene has CDR1 PRHDT and CDR2 FYEKMQ (reference sequence). Trimming stripped 8 bases from V and 4 bases from J, with 13 bases between. The CDR3 has 13 amino acids.